The 25 T cell receptor beta chains below were found in one sample sequenced in a study of shared clonotypes between healthy human individuals. The table came from immunoSEQ multiplex PCR; TCRdb's copy has only in-frame clones and leaves some out. The table has roughly 480,000 clones, around 80% seen once. Sequences were obtained from PBMCs. The receptors derive from a woman aged 40-49 years in good health. Some clones in this sample may be carry-over from other donors' samples.

The V gene is TRBV4-3, the J gene TRBJ2-7; 8 positions agree with TRBD1. This CDR3 has 18 residues. V gave up 0 bases and J gave up 6 bases; unmatched junction bases: 16. The germline V gene has CDR1 LGHNA and CDR2 YSLEER. The CDR3 sequence: CASSQDSYGQGQRGEQYF. For the CDR3, the DNA is TGCGCCAGCAGCCAAGATTCGTACGGACAGGGTCAAAGGGGCGAGCAGTACTTC.

The CDR3 loop is CASSAQGGTPNYGYTF. The DNA of the CDR3 is TGTGCCAGCAGCGCCCAGGGAGGGACTCCTAACTATGGCTACACCTTC. The rearrangement uses TRBV7-3 and TRBJ1-2; maybe TRBD1 (5 bases). CDR1 and CDR2 (germline): SGHTA, FQGTGA. With 5 bases removed from V and 0 bases from J, the gap between germline ends came to 16 bases. This CDR3 region has 16 residues.

This clone has a single count. The chain uses TRBV30 and TRBJ1-2; D unclear. CDR3 length: 11 residues. The germline gives CDR1 GTSNPN, CDR2 SVGIG (reference sequence). V lost 2 bases to trimming and J lost 8 bases, with 9 bases between them. CDR3 sequence reads: CAWSLREGYTF. The CDR3 DNA reads TGTGCCTGGAGTCTAAGGGAAGGCTACACCTTC.

The rearrangement uses TRBV5-5 and TRBJ1-4, with D uncertain. This CDR3 contains 14 residues. Trimming stripped 4 bases from V and 0 bases from J, with 7 bases between. Germline assignment: CDR1 SGHKS and CDR2 YYEKEE (reference sequence). CDR3 loop: CASSPFATNEKLFF. Here the CDR3 DNA reads TGTGCCAGCAGCCCATTTGCAACTAATGAAAAACTGTTTTTT. Variable domain in full (rest from reference TRBV5-5 and TRBJ1-4): DAGVTQSPTHLIKTRGQQVTLRCSPISGHKSVSWYQQVLGQGPQFIFQYYEKEERGRGNFPDRFSARQFPNYSSELNVNALLLGDSALYLCASSPFATNEKLFFGSGTQLSVL.

The chain combines TRBV29-1 with TRBJ2-7; D gene unclear. The V end was cut by 4 bases, the J end by 5 bases, with 15 bases between. The germline V gene has CDR1 SQVTM and CDR2 ANQGSEA. CDR3 length equals 13 residues. Written as DNA, the CDR3 is TGCAGCGTTGCTTTATCGGGTTCAGACGAGCAGTACTTC. Its translation is CSVALSGSDEQYF.

This clone showed up just a few times. The CDR3 is CASSLTSASPDTQYF. Written as DNA, the CDR3 is TGTGCCAGCAGCCTGACTAGCGCCTCGCCAGATACGCAGTATTTT. The rearrangement links TRBV6-5 to TRBJ2-3; 8 nucleotides match TRBD2. The CDR3 spans 15 residues. The V and J ends lost 6 bases and 4 bases, in that order; junction bases with no gene match: 9. CDR1 and CDR2 (germline): MNHEY, SVGAGI.

The chain has TRBV10-1 and TRBJ2-5, with 7 bases identical to TRBD1. V gave up 3 bases and J gave up 1 base; unmatched junction bases: 8. The CDR3 has 16 amino acids. CDR1 is WNHNN and CDR2 is SYGVQD in the germline V gene (reference sequence). The CDR3 spells CASSEEGAHGQETQYF. The CDR3 DNA reads as TGCGCCAGCAGTGAAGAGGGGGCGCATGGCCAAGAGACCCAGTACTTC.

J is TRBJ1-3 and V is TRBV10-3, with 7 positions matching TRBD1. V lost 6 bases and J lost 1; bases outside the gene matches: 12. Per the germline V gene, CDR1 is ENHRY and CDR2 is SYGVKD. The CDR3 loop spans 17 amino acids. CDR3 coding DNA: TGTGCCATCAGAGAAACAGGGGACCCTAAATCTGGAAACACCATATATTTT. Its translation is CAIRETGDPKSGNTIYF.

The CDR3 DNA is TGTGCCAGCAGCTTAAACGTGGGCGGTTGGGAAAACATTCAGTACTTC. Translation gives CASSLNVGGWENIQYF. The rearrangement links TRBV13 to TRBJ2-4; D remains ambiguous. The CDR3 contains 16 residues. V dropped 2 bases and J dropped 5 bases, with 16 bases sitting between them. In germline, CDR1 is PRHDT, CDR2 FYEKMQ (reference sequence). The entire variable domain, with the rest obtained from reference TRBV13 and TRBJ2-4, is as follows: AAGVIQSPRHLIKEKRETATLKCYPIPRHDTVYWYQQGPGQDPQFLISFYEKMQSDKGSIPDRFSAQQFSDYHSELNMSSLELGDSALYFCASSLNVGGWENIQYFGAGTRLSVL.

The chain carries TRBV5-5 and TRBJ2-7; TRBD1 might be the D (6 bases). CDR1 SGHKS and CDR2 YYEKEE come from the germline V gene (reference sequence). This CDR3 contains 15 residues. V lost 3 bases, J lost 2 bases, and 15 bases lay in between. Here the CDR3 reads CASSSSGELTYEQYF. The CDR3 DNA follows: TGTGCCAGCAGCTCGTCAGGGGAACTTACCTACGAGCAGTACTTC.

This chain links TRBV5-1 with TRBJ1-1; 8 bases are shared with TRBD1. Looked up from germline, CDR1 is SGHRS and CDR2 is YFSETQ. With 7 bases clipped from V and 8 bases from J, the junction kept 10 bases outside the gene matches. The CDR3 spans 13 residues. CDR3 sequence reads: CASRQGIGEEAFF. The CDR3 nucleotides are TGCGCCAGCCGACAGGGGATTGGTGAGGAAGCTTTCTTT.

This rearrangement joins TRBV6-1 to TRBJ1-1; 11 bases line up with TRBD1. The germline V gene has CDR1 MNHNS and CDR2 SASEGT. This CDR3 is 14 amino acids long. The V gene end was trimmed by 6 bases and the J gene end by 5 bases; junction bases not matched to a gene: 5. CDR3 coding DNA: TGTGCCAGCAGGCTGGGACAGGGGGGAACTGAAGCTTTCTTT. This encodes CASRLGQGGTEAFF.

This clone has a handful of counts. The gene calls are TRBV20-1 and TRBJ2-7; D ambiguous. CDR3 length equals 10 residues. Germline V gene lookup returns CDR1 DFQATT and CDR2 SNEGSKA (reference sequence). V was trimmed by 6 bases and J by 4 bases, leaving 7 bases between them. CDR3 DNA: TGCAGTGCCGTAAAGTACGAGCAGTACTTC. This translates into CSAVKYEQYF.

This sequence joins TRBV19 and TRBJ2-2; no firm D call. The germline V gene has CDR1 LNHDA and CDR2 SQIVND (reference sequence). This CDR3 spans 14 amino acids. Trimming removed 7 bases at V and 0 bases at J, with 9 bases between. The CDR3 DNA is TGTGCCAGTACCCTGGGTACGAACACCGGGGAGCTGTTTTTT. Translation gives CASTLGTNTGELFF.

To note about this clone: With a much larger clone just one base away, this may be a read error. The chain couples TRBV6-5 to TRBJ1-2; 9 bases are shared with TRBD1. In germline, CDR1 is MNHEY, CDR2 SVGAGI. The CDR3 consists of 15 residues. In DNA form, the CDR3 reads TGTGTCAGCCGACAACCGGGACAGGGTTTAACTGGCTACACCTTC. It is translated as CVSRQPGQGLTGYTF.

The V gene is TRBV6-1, the J gene TRBJ2-5; D remains ambiguous. V lost 1 base to trimming and J lost 5 bases, with 11 bases between them. CDR3 length: 14 residues. Germline CDR1 reads MNHNS; CDR2 reads SASEGT. The DNA of the CDR3 is TGTGCCAGCAGTGAAGGAGGCACTCGGGAGACCCAGTACTTC. Residues: CASSEGGTRETQYF.

The rearrangement links TRBV7-2 to TRBJ1-1, with TRBD1 identical over 7 bases. V shed 3 bases, J shed 2 bases, and the junction held 12 bases outside the gene matches. The CDR3 loop spans 17 amino acids. Germline V gene data show CDR1 as SGHTA and CDR2 as FQGNSA. The CDR3 is CASSFFVGQALNTEAFF. CDR3 DNA sequence: TGTGCCAGCAGCTTCTTTGTAGGACAGGCACTAAACACTGAAGCTTTCTTT.

The chain recombines TRBV13 with TRBJ1-3, with 8 bases aligning to TRBD1. The CDR3 loop spans 15 amino acids. Germline lookup yields CDR1 PRHDT and CDR2 FYEKMQ (reference sequence). J was trimmed by 8 bases and V by 5 bases; bases with no gene match: 11. This CDR3 is CASSPLDRVVDTIYF. CDR3 in DNA: TGTGCCAGCAGCCCTTTGGACAGGGTCGTAGACACCATATATTTT.

The rearrangement joins TRBV5-4 to TRBJ2-7; 9 bases line up with TRBD1. J was trimmed by 2 bases and V by 3 bases; bases with no gene match: 3. Germline V gene data show CDR1 as SGHNT and CDR2 as YYREEE (reference sequence). The CDR3 has 14 amino acids. CDR3 sequence reads: CASSYRDRAYEQYF. CDR3 in DNA: TGTGCCAGCAGCTACCGGGACAGGGCCTACGAGCAGTACTTC.

This chain links TRBV6-1 with TRBJ2-7, with 7 bases aligning to TRBD1. Per the germline V gene, CDR1 is MNHNS and CDR2 is SASEGT. The CDR3 runs to 14 residues. Trimming cost V 5 bases and J 4 bases; bases outside gene matches: 8. The CDR3 DNA follows: TGTGCCAGCAGTAAGGAACAGGGGTATTACGAGCAGTACTTC. It translates to CASSKEQGYYEQYF.

The chain combines TRBV7-2 with TRBJ2-5, with 11 bases identical to TRBD2. Germline V gives CDR1 SGHTA, CDR2 FQGNSA. The ends lost 5 bases at V and 5 bases at J; junction bases unmatched: 7. The CDR3 has 15 residues. Here the CDR3 reads CASSILAGEAETQYF. The CDR3 coding sequence is TGTGCCAGCAGCATACTAGCGGGAGAAGCGGAGACCCAGTACTTC. Filled out from reference TRBV7-2 and TRBJ2-5, the complete variable domain reads GAGVSQSPSNKVTEKGKDVELRCDPISGHTALYWYRQSLGQGLEFLIYFQGNSAPDKSGLPSDRFSAERTGGSVSTLTIQRTQQEDSAVYLCASSILAGEAETQYFGPGTRLLVL.

The chain employs TRBV25-1 and TRBJ1-2, with D perhaps matching TRBD1 (5 bases). Trimming removed 4 bases from V and 4 bases from J, with 22 bases in between. Germline assignment: CDR1 MGHDK and CDR2 SYGVNS. CDR3 length: 17 residues. CDR3 amino acids: CASSGVAGTATSYGYTF. The DNA of the CDR3 is TGTGCCAGCAGTGGTGTCGCCGGGACGGCAACTTCCTATGGCTACACCTTC.

The chain employs TRBV15 and TRBJ2-4; D is undetermined. There are 22 residues in the CDR3. In germline, CDR1 is LNHNV, CDR2 YYDKDF (reference sequence). V shed 5 bases and J shed 0 bases, with 32 bases lying between them. The CDR3 loop is CATSQDALTPQNLVLAKNIQYF. CDR3 coding DNA: TGTGCCACCAGCCAGGATGCGCTCACCCCCCAGAACCTTGTACTAGCCAAAAACATTCAGTACTTC.

Regarding this clone: A read error may explain this, as a much larger clone is one base away. J is TRBJ1-4 and V is TRBV30; no definite D call. The V and J ends lost 4 bases and 4 bases respectively, with 13 bases between them. The CDR3 runs to 14 residues. CDR1 and CDR2 (germline): GTSNPN, SVGIG (reference sequence). CDR3 nucleotide sequence: TGTGCCTGGACTCGACGGGAGTGTAATGAAAAACTGTTTTTT. This codes for CAWTRRECNEKLFF. The entire variable domain, with the rest obtained from reference TRBV30 and TRBJ1-4, is as follows: SQTIHQWPATLVQPVGSPLSLECTVEGTSNPNLYWYRQAAGRGLQLLFYSVGIGQISSEVPQNLSASRPQDRQFILSSKKLLLSDSGFYLCAWTRRECNEKLFFGSGTQLSVL.

The rearrangement uses TRBV18 and TRBJ2-7; D remains ambiguous. V was pared by 2 bases and J by 5 bases, with 7 bases between. The CDR3 runs to 12 residues. The germline gives CDR1 KGHSH, CDR2 LQKENI. The CDR3 loop is CASSPGVDEQYF. CDR3 coding DNA: TGTGCCAGCTCACCAGGGGTCGACGAGCAGTACTTC.